The source of this TCR beta chain is a study of CD8+ T cells in alopecia areata. For the study at large: Twice a day, 5 to 10 mg of oral tofacitinib was administered to treated patients.

cDNA serving as the sequencing template came from extracted, reverse transcribed RNA. The assay was immunoSEQ multiplex PCR, and TCRdb's table has in-frame clones only and misses some. The sample holds roughly 150,000 clones, roughly 54% seen once. This clone has a handful of counts. The treatment here: oral pan-JAK inhibitor, 5-10 mg twice daily. The investigators collected lesional scalp punch biopsies and peripheral blood from alopecia areata patients. Here the sequenced sample was CD8+ T cells sorted from blood, taken at week 4, from a patient treated with tofacitinib. This clonotype originated in a human donor with alopecia areata.

CDR3 region: CASSFPLTEAFF. CDR3 coding DNA: TGTGCCAGCAGCTTCCCTCTCACTGAAGCTTTCTTT. This chain joins TRBV7-9 and TRBJ1-1; D is unresolved. Trimming cost V 3 bases and J 4 bases, with 6 bases left between them. This CDR3 contains 12 residues. The germline CDR1 and CDR2 sequences are SEHNR and FQNEAQ (reference sequence).